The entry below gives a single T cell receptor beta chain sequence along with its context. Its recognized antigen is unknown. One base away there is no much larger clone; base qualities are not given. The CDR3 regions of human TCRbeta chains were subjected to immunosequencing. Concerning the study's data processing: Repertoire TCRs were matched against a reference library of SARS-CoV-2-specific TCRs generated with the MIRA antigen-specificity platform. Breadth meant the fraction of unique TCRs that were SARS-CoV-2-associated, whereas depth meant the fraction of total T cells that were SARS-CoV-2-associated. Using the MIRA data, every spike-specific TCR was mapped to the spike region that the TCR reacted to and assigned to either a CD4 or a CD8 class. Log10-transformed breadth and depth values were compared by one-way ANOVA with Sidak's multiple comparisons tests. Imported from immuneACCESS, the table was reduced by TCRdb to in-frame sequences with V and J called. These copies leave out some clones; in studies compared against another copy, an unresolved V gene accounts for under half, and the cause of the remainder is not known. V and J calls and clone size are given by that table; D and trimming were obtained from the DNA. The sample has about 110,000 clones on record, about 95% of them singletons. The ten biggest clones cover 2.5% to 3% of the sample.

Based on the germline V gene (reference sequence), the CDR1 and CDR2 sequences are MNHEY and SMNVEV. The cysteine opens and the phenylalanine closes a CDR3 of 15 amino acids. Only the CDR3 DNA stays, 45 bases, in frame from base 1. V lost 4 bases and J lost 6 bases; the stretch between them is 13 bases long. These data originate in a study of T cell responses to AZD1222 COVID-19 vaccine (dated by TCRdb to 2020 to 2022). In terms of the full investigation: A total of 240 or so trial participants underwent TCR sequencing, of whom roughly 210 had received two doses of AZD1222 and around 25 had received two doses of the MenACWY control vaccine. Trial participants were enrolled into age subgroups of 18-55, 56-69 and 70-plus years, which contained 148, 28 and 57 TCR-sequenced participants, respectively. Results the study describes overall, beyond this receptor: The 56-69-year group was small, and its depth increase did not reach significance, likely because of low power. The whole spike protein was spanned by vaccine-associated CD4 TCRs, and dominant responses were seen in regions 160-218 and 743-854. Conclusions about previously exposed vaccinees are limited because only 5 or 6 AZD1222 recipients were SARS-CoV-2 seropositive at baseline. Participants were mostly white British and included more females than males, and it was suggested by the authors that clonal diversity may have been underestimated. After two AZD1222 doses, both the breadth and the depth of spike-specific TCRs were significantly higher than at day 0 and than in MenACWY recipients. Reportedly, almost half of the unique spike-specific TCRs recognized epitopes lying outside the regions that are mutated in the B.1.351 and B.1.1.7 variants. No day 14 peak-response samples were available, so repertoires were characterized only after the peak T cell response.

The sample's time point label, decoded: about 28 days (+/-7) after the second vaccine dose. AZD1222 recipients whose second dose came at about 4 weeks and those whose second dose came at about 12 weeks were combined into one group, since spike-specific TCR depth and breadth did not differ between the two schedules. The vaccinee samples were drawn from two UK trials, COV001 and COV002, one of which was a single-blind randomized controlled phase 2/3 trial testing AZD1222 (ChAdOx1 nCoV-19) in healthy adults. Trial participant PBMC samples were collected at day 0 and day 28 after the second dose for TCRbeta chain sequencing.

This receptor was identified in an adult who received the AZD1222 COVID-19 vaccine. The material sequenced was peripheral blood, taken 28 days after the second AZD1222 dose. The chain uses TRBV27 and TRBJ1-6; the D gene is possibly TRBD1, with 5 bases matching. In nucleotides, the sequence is TGTGCCAGCAGTTGGTCAGCGGACACTAATTCACCCCTCCACTTT. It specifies CASSWSADTNSPLHF.